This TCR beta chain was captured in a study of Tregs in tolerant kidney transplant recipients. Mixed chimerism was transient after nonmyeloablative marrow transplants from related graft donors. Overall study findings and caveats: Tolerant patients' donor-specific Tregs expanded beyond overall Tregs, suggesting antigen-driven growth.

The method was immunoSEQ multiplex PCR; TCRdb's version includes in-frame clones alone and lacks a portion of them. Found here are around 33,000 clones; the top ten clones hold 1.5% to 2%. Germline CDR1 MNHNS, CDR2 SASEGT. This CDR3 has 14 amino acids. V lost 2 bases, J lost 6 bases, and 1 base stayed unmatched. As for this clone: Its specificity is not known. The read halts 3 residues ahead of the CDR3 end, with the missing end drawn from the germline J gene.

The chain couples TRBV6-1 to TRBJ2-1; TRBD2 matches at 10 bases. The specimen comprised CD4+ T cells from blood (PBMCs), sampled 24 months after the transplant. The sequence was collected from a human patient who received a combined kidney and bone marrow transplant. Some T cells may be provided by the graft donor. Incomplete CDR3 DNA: TGTGCCAGCAGTGAACTAGCGGGAGTCAATGAG. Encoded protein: CASSELAGVNE. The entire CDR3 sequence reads CASSELAGVNEQFF.